The 30 T cell receptor beta chains below come from one sample, sequenced in a study of T cells in Graves' hyperthyroidism and ophthalmopathy. Researchers amplified the TCR beta CDR3 regions from RNA transcripts. First-round RT-PCR of the TCR CDR3 relied on the HTBI primer set. A single record per CDR3 protein comes from TCRdb applying MiXCR to the multiplex PCR reads. Here the sample spans approximately 530,000 distinct CDR3 sequences, 20% being singletons. What was sequenced was blood. The receptors here all came from a man aged 35 to 55 with Graves' ophthalmopathy.

To note about this clonotype: One base away lies a much larger clone, so this may be a sequencing read error. The CDR3 nucleotides read TGCGCCAGCAGCTTTGGCGGAGTAGGAGGAACCGGGGAGCTGTTTTTT. This encodes CASSFGGVGGTGELFF. This chain links TRBV5-1 with TRBJ2-2; D is perhaps TRBD2 (5 bases). The CDR3 has 16 amino acids. V lost 2 bases and J lost 5, with 16 bases in between. Germline loops: CDR1 SGHRS, CDR2 YFSETQ.

This clonotype was detected many times. The CDR3 DNA sequence: TGTGCCAGCTCTCCAGGATCAAGGACAGATACGCAGTATTTT. Its protein product is CASSPGSRTDTQYF. The chain links TRBV18 to TRBJ2-3; D gene uncertain. Germline CDR1 is KGHSH and CDR2 is LQKENI. V lost 6 bases to trimming and J lost 3 bases, with 13 bases between them. This CDR3 has 14 amino acids.

This clonotype came up a few times. The rearrangement joins TRBV5-1 to TRBJ2-1; unclear D gene. The CDR3 runs 15 residues. Germline V gene data show CDR1 as SGHRS and CDR2 as YFSETQ. The ends were cut back, 0 bases at V and 8 bases at J, with 15 bases in the middle. As DNA, the CDR3 is TGCGCCAGCAGCTTGGTGGACCCCCGAGGCGATGAGCAGTTCTTC. Translating gives CASSLVDPRGDEQFF. The full variable domain, in which reference TRBV5-1 and TRBJ2-1 provide the parts outside the CDR3, is KAGVTQTPRYLIKTRGQQVTLSCSPISGHRSVSWYQQTPGQGLQFLFEYFSETQRNKGNFPGRFSGRQFSNSRSEMNVSTLELGDSALYLCASSLVDPRGDEQFFGPGTRLTVL.

The chain links TRBV28 to TRBJ2-5; no reliable D call. V dropped 4 bases and J dropped 4 bases, with 22 bases sitting between them. This CDR3 is 17 amino acids long. The V gene's germline CDR1 is MDHEN and CDR2 SYDVKM. The CDR3 DNA is TGTGCCAGCAGTTCCCCACTCGGAGTCCTGTGGGGAGAGACCCAGTACTTC. Translating gives CASSSPLGVLWGETQYF.

The table lists this clonotype with many counts. The chain is built from TRBV27 and TRBJ1-2; D unresolved. The CDR3 runs to 19 residues. CDR1 is MNHEY and CDR2 is SMNVEV in the germline V gene (reference sequence). With 5 bases removed from V and 6 bases from J, the gap between germline ends came to 31 bases. CDR3 protein: CASSPTPVGRPTIWDGYTF. In DNA form, the CDR3 reads TGTGCCAGCAGTCCTACCCCCGTTGGACGCCCCACCATTTGGGATGGCTACACCTTC.

The chain joins TRBV14 to TRBJ1-1; no definite D call. Between the trimmed V and J ends, which lost 0 bases and 5 bases, there was a span of 7 bases. This CDR3 is built from 13 residues. CDR1 and CDR2 (germline): SGHDN, FVKESK. The chain's CDR3 is CASSQEIRTEAFF. CDR3 coding DNA: TGTGCCAGCAGCCAAGAGATTCGGACTGAAGCTTTCTTT.

The chain is built from TRBV19 and TRBJ2-5; 9 bases match TRBD2. Germline V gene data show CDR1 as LNHDA and CDR2 as SQIVND (reference sequence). The V gene end was trimmed by 4 bases and the J gene end by 5 bases; junction bases not matched to a gene: 8. This CDR3 has 15 residues. DNA of the CDR3: TGTGCCAGTAGTAACCAGCGGGGGGCCTGGGAGACCCAGTACTTC. Translated: CASSNQRGAWETQYF.

In its sample, this clonotype was seen many times. The chain employs TRBV20-1 and TRBJ2-1; 8 positions match TRBD2. Germline V gene lookup returns CDR1 DFQATT and CDR2 SNEGSKA (reference sequence). Losses at the gene ends were 6 bases for V and 0 bases for J; bases not matched to a gene: 7. This CDR3 comprises 15 residues. DNA of the CDR3: TGCAGTGCCATAACCGGGACTAGCTCCTACAATGAGCAGTTCTTC. Its translation is CSAITGTSSYNEQFF.

This sequence joins TRBV20-1 and TRBJ2-5; tentatively, D is TRBD2 (6 bases). This CDR3 region has 12 residues. The germline V gene has CDR1 DFQATT and CDR2 SNEGSKA (reference sequence). V gave up 6 bases and J gave up 2 bases, with 10 bases separating them. The CDR3 sequence: CSAVAGQETQYF. CDR3 DNA sequence: TGCAGTGCCGTGGCGGGGCAAGAGACCCAGTACTTC.

This clonotype was counted at least ten times. The CDR3 nucleotides are TGTGCCATCACGCCGCGGACAGGGAAAAATGAGCAGTTCTTC. As protein: CAITPRTGKNEQFF. The chain carries TRBV12-3 or TRBV12-4 and TRBJ2-1; 8 bases agree with TRBD1. Trimming removed 10 bases from V and 7 bases from J; junction bases left unmatched: 12. CDR3 size: 14 residues.

The chain is built from TRBV30 and TRBJ1-5, with D hard to call. The CDR3 runs 12 residues. Germline values: CDR1 GTSNPN, CDR2 SVGIG (reference sequence). V lost 5 bases, J lost 3 bases, and 8 bases lay in between. The CDR3 DNA reads TGTGCCTGGTCCGATTTCAATCAGCCCCAGCATTTT. This codes for CAWSDFNQPQHF.

The gene calls are TRBV5-5 and TRBJ2-7; 10 bases line up with TRBD2. The V gene end was trimmed by 0 bases and the J gene end by 4 bases; junction bases not matched to a gene: 4. Looked up from germline, CDR1 is SGHKS and CDR2 is YYEKEE (reference sequence). This CDR3 has 15 residues. CDR3 protein: CASSLEAGGIYEQYF. In DNA form, the CDR3 reads TGTGCCAGCAGCTTGGAAGCGGGGGGGATTTACGAGCAGTACTTC. Based on the CDR3 plus reference TRBV5-5 and TRBJ2-7, the full variable domain is DAGVTQSPTHLIKTRGQQVTLRCSPISGHKSVSWYQQVLGQGPQFIFQYYEKEERGRGNFPDRFSARQFPNYSSELNVNALLLGDSALYLCASSLEAGGIYEQYFGPGTRLTVT.

The chain carries TRBV28 and TRBJ2-1; no definite D call. The CDR3 sequence is 15 residues long. Germline loops: CDR1 MDHEN, CDR2 SYDVKM. V lost 4 bases and J 7 bases, leaving 17 bases between the germline ends. Here the CDR3 DNA reads TGTGCCAGCAGTTCACCCGGGTTCAAGACTAATGAGCAGTTCTTC. Translating gives CASSSPGFKTNEQFF.

This chain links TRBV7-9 with TRBJ2-6; D not resolved. Germline CDR1 is SEHNR and CDR2 is FQNEAQ (reference sequence). The CDR3 consists of 15 residues. V was cut by 5 bases and J by 3 bases, with 11 bases left in between. Here the CDR3 reads CASSVHTLGANVLTF. In DNA, the CDR3 is TGTGCCAGCAGCGTTCACACCCTTGGGGCCAACGTCCTGACTTTC.

This clonotype was observed many times. The chain recombines TRBV2 with TRBJ2-7, with TRBD2 matching over 9 bases. This CDR3 contains 15 residues. The ends lost 0 bases at V and 1 base at J; junction bases unmatched: 1. Germline V gene sequence: CDR1 SNHLY, CDR2 FYNNEI. CDR3 in amino acids: CASSEASGGSYEQYF. CDR3 DNA: TGTGCCAGCAGTGAAGCAAGCGGGGGGTCCTACGAGCAGTACTTC.

This clonotype has only a few counts. This chain uses TRBV12-3 or TRBV12-4 with TRBJ2-7; no definite D call. The CDR3 contains 14 residues. Deletions cut 2 bases from V and 6 bases from J, with 14 bases between. As DNA, the CDR3 is TGTGCCAGCAGTTTATTTCGTCTTAGTAGCGAGCAGTACTTC. Its protein product is CASSLFRLSSEQYF.

Ten or more counts support this clonotype. This chain joins TRBV3-1 and TRBJ2-7; possible D gene TRBD2, 6 bases. With 4 bases removed from V and 7 bases from J, the gap between germline ends came to 14 bases. This CDR3 is 13 amino acids long. Per the germline V gene, CDR1 is LGHDT and CDR2 is YNNKEL (reference sequence). The CDR3, as DNA: TGTGCCAGCAGCCCACGACTAGGGTGGGAGCAGTACTTC. It codes for CASSPRLGWEQYF.

This clonotype was seen a few times. The chain recombines TRBV4-1 with TRBJ2-1; the D gene is possibly TRBD2 (6 bases). V gave up 2 bases and J gave up 9 bases, with 23 bases separating them. CDR1 is MGHRA, CDR2 YSYEKL, per germline. There are 17 residues in the CDR3. The CDR3 nucleotides are TGCGCCAGCAGCCAAACCCGGAGCCTAGCGTTTGGGATTGAGCAGTTCTTC. This gives the protein CASSQTRSLAFGIEQFF.

Only a few counts were recorded for this clonotype. This chain links TRBV5-1 with TRBJ2-5; the match to TRBD2 covers 8 bases. The germline V gene has CDR1 SGHRS and CDR2 YFSETQ. This CDR3 is built from 14 residues. The V and J ends lost 4 bases and 3 bases, in that order; junction bases with no gene match: 5. CDR3 residues: CASSTGLAEETQYF. The CDR3 DNA reads TGCGCCAGCAGCACAGGACTAGCTGAAGAGACCCAGTACTTC.

This clonotype was counted between two and nine times. A read error is possible here, since a much larger clone lies one base away. The chain links TRBV3-1 to TRBJ2-2; 9 bases align to TRBD1. This CDR3 is built from 16 residues. Germline V lookup: CDR1 LGHDT, CDR2 YNNKEL (reference sequence). J was trimmed by 1 base and V by 3 bases; bases with no gene match: 3. The CDR3 bases are TGTGCCAGCAGCCATCCGGGACAGGGGAACACCGGGGAGCTGTTTTTT. It specifies CASSHPGQGNTGELFF.

This clonotype was seen many times. This rearrangement joins TRBV5-1 to TRBJ2-7, with 10 positions matching TRBD1. The CDR3 is made up of 14 amino acids. Germline CDR1 and CDR2: SGHRS and YFSETQ. J lost 5 bases, V lost 3 bases, and 5 bases had no gene match. CDR3: CASSYGDRGHEQYF. The CDR3 DNA reads as TGCGCCAGCAGCTACGGGGACAGGGGCCACGAGCAGTACTTC.

This rearrangement joins TRBV7-9 to TRBJ2-2; 8 bases match TRBD2. The J segment lost 2 bases and the V segment lost 7 bases, leaving 6 bases of the junction unmatched. Germline CDR1 and CDR2: SEHNR and FQNEAQ (reference sequence). The CDR3 has 15 residues. The CDR3 reads CASTRGGPNTGELFF. The CDR3 DNA follows: TGTGCCAGCACCCGGGGGGGACCAAACACCGGGGAGCTGTTTTTT.

The chain is built from TRBV5-4 and TRBJ2-5; 7 bases align to TRBD2. Germline V lookup: CDR1 SGHNT, CDR2 YYREEE (reference sequence). The length of the CDR3 is 15 residues. The V and J ends lost 3 bases and 4 bases, in that order; junction bases with no gene match: 9. The CDR3 loop reads CASSSGISGGETQYF. In DNA, the CDR3 is TGTGCCAGCAGCTCCGGGATTTCGGGAGGAGAGACCCAGTACTTC.

This chain joins TRBV10-3 and TRBJ1-1; TRBD1 agrees at 8 bases. The trim removed 6 bases at V and 3 bases at J, leaving 6 bases unmatched. This CDR3 has 14 amino acids. The germline CDR1 and CDR2 sequences are ENHRY and SYGVKD. CDR3 in DNA: TGTGCCATCAGGCAGACAGGGGTCCACACTGAAGCTTTCTTT. It yields the protein CAIRQTGVHTEAFF.

The gene calls are TRBV5-1 and TRBJ1-1, with 9 bases aligning to TRBD1. With V trimmed by 3 bases and J by 6 bases, 6 bases remained unmatched. The CDR3 contains 14 residues. The germline V gene encodes CDR1 SGHRS and CDR2 YFSETQ. Written as DNA, the CDR3 is TGCGCCAGCAGCTGGGGACAGGGCGTCCCTGAAGCTTTCTTT. As protein: CASSWGQGVPEAFF.

The J gene is TRBJ2-3, the V gene TRBV12-3 or TRBV12-4; D is possibly TRBD2 (6 bases). This CDR3 contains 14 residues. The V end lost 4 bases, the J end lost 3 bases, and 11 bases lay between the germline ends. Here the CDR3 reads CASSSAGPTDTQYF. The CDR3, as DNA: TGTGCCAGCAGTTCGGCGGGGCCGACAGATACGCAGTATTTT.

The CDR3 bases are TGCGCCAGCGGACTAGCGGGGGCCGGGGAGCTGTTTTTT. Its translation: CASGLAGAGELFF. V gene TRBV5-1 combines with J gene TRBJ2-2; 13 nucleotides line up with TRBD2. With V trimmed by 7 bases and J by 6 bases, 0 bases remained unmatched. The CDR3 covers 13 residues. Germline-derived CDR1 and CDR2 are SGHRS and YFSETQ.

A remark on this clonotype: The junction and the germline gene differ at one end; a read error may be behind it. The CDR3 coding sequence is TGTGCCAGCAGGGAAGGTCTGCTCACAGATACGCAGTATTTT. Translated, it gives CASREGLLTDTQYF. V is TRBV6-1 and J is TRBJ2-3; D is ambiguous. The germline CDR1 and CDR2 sequences are MNHNS and SASEGT. The CDR3 has 14 residues.

Turning to this clonotype: It may be a read error: a sequence one base away is much more abundant. The chain carries TRBV11-1 and TRBJ2-1, with D possibly matching TRBD2 (6 bases). V was trimmed by 4 bases and J by 9 bases, leaving 16 bases between them. This CDR3 contains 14 residues. Per the germline V gene, CDR1 is SGHAT and CDR2 is FQDESV (reference sequence). This chain's CDR3 is CASSSVAGSSEQFF. The CDR3 region has the DNA TGTGCCAGCAGCTCCGTAGCCGGGAGCAGTGAGCAGTTCTTC.

V usage is TRBV6-1 and J usage is TRBJ2-2, with no clear D. Germline CDR1 and CDR2: MNHNS and SASEGT. Trimming took 2 bases from V and 7 from J, leaving 11 bases between them. The CDR3 sequence is 14 residues long. The DNA of the CDR3 is TGTGCCAGCAGTGAAATACATGTAAGCGGGGAGCTGTTTTTT. Translation gives CASSEIHVSGELFF.